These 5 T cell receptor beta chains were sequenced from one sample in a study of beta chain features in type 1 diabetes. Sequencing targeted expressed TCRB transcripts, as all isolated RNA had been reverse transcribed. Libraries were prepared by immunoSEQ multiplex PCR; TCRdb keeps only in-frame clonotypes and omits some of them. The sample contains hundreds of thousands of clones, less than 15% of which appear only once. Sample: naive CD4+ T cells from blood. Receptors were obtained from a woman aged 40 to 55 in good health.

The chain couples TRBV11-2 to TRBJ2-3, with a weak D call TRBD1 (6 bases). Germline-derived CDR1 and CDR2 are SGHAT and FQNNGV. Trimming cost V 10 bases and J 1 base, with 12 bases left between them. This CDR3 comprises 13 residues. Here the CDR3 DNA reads TGTGCCACACACCCAGGGGGCACAGATACGCAGTATTTT. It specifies CATHPGGTDTQYF.

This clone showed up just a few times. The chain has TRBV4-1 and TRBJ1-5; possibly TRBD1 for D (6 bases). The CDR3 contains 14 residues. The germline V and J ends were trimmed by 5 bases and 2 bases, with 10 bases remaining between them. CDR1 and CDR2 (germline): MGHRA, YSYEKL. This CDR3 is CASSSRQGNQPQHF. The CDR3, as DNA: TGCGCCAGCAGCTCCCGACAGGGCAATCAGCCCCAGCATTTT.

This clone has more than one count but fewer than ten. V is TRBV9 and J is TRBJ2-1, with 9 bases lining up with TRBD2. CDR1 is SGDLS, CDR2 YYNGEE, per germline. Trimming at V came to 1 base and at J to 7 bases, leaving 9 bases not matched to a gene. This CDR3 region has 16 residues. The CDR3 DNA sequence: TGTGCCAGCAGCGTACTAGCGGGGCTTTCTGTTAATGAGCAGTTCTTC. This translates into CASSVLAGLSVNEQFF.

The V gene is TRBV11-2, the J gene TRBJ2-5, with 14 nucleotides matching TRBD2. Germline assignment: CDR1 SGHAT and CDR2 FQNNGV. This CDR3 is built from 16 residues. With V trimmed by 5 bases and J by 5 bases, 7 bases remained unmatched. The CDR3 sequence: CASSPRLAGGLETQYF. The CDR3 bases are TGTGCCAGCAGCCCCAGACTAGCGGGGGGGCTCGAGACCCAGTACTTC.

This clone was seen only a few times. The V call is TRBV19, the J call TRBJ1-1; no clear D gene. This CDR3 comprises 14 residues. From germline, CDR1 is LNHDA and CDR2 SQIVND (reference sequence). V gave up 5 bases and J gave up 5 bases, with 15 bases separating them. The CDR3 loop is CASSHEVLRTEAFF. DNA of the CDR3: TGTGCCAGTAGTCATGAGGTTTTGCGTACTGAAGCTTTCTTT.